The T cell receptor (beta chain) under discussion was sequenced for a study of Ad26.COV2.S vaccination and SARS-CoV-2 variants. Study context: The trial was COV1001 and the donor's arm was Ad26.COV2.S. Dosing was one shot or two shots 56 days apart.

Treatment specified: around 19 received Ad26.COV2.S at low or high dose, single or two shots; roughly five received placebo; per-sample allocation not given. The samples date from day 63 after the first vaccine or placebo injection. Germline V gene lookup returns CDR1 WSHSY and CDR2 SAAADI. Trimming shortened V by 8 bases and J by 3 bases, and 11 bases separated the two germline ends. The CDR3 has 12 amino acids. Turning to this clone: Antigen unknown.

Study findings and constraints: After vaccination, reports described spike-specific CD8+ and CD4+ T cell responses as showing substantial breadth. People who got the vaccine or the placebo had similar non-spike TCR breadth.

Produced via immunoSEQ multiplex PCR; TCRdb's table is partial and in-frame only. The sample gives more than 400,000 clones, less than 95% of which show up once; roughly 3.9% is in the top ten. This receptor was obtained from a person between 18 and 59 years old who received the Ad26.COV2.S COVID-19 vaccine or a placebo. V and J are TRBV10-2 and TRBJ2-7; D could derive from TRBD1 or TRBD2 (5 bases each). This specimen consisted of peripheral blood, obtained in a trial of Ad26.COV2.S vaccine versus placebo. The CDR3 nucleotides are TGCGCCAGCCGGGACCCTCTCTACGAGCAGTACTTC. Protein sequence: CASRDPLYEQYF.